This TCR beta chain was documented in a study of cytomegalovirus exposure and HLA in healthy donors (dated by TCRdb to 2015 to 2018). Regarding the complete study: According to a later analysis, one platform produced both the 100 to 150 validation repertoires and the approximately 670 repertoires of the first cohort. The study aimed to test whether cataloging public T cell receptors could reveal signatures of past pathogen exposure. High-throughput TCR immunosequencing, statistical association of individual TCRs with disease status, and machine learning were combined to predict cytomegalovirus infection status. Along with the approximately 700-subject first cohort, a separate validation cohort of over a hundred different subjects was used.

This clone was found once. Which antigen it targets is not known. Qualities for individual bases were not recorded, and no much larger clone is one base off. Study-wide conclusions, independent of this receptor: Cytomegalovirus status was reported to be diagnosed by the classifier with high specificity and sensitivity in both the original and validation cohorts. All 120 or so repertoires were used to score co-occurrence in the validation cohort in a later analysis, because that analysis had no HLA typing for the cohort. While some public TCRs were present in many individuals, most TCR sequences turned up only very rarely across donors. A few of the identified cytomegalovirus-associated TCR beta chains were confirmed in vitro to be specific for cytomegalovirus antigens. The study listed around 160 TCR beta chains as associated with cytomegalovirus. A later analysis found that TCRs clustered in the first cohort also tended to co-occur in the roughly 120 validation repertoires, with roughly 95% of cluster scores above 0. The authors suggested that the approach could potentially be generalized to other disease states and immunological phenotypes.

Libraries were made using the immunoSEQ multiplex PCR assay. Per the source publication's procedure: To diagnose cytomegalovirus status from the catalog of TCR beta chain sequences, a statistical classification framework was built. TCRdb retrieved this table from immuneACCESS and kept in-frame rearrangements only. Not all clones are present; in checked studies, unresolved V genes account for under half, and no reason is known for the remainder. Clone size and V and J calls were adopted from that table, with D and trimming inferred from the DNA. This sample holds more than 250,000 clones; 70% to 90% were observed only once. The top ten clonotypes cover around 0.8% of the sample. Donors formed part of the validation cohort, which comprised 120 or so subjects and was distinct from the first cohort of several hundred subjects. V trim: 2 bases; J trim: 2 bases; unmatched bases: 10. Measured from the cysteine to the phenylalanine, the CDR3 is 16 residues long. Only CDR3 DNA remains: 48 bases, in frame from the first base. In the germline V gene, CDR1 corresponds to SGHDT and CDR2 to YYEEEE.

This chain is built from TRBV5-6 and TRBJ2-7, with 7 junctional bases fitting TRBD2. The specimen was PBMCs. This TCR came from a woman aged 18-29 years in good health and CMV-seronegative. CDR3 loop: CASSLGTGGEPYEQYF. In nucleotides, the sequence is TGTGCCAGCAGCTTAGGTACGGGAGGAGAACCCTACGAGCAGTACTTC.